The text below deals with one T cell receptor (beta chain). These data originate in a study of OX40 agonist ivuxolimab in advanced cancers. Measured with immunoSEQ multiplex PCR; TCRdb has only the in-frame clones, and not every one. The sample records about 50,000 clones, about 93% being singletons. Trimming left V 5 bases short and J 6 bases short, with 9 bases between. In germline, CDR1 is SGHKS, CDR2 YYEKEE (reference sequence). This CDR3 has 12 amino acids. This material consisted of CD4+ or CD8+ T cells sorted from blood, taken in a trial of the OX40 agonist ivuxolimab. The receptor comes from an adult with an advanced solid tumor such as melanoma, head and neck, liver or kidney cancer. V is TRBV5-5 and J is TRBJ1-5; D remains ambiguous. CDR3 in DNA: TGTGCCAGCAGTATGTGGGGTCAGCCCCAGCATTTT. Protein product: CASSMWGQPQHF.